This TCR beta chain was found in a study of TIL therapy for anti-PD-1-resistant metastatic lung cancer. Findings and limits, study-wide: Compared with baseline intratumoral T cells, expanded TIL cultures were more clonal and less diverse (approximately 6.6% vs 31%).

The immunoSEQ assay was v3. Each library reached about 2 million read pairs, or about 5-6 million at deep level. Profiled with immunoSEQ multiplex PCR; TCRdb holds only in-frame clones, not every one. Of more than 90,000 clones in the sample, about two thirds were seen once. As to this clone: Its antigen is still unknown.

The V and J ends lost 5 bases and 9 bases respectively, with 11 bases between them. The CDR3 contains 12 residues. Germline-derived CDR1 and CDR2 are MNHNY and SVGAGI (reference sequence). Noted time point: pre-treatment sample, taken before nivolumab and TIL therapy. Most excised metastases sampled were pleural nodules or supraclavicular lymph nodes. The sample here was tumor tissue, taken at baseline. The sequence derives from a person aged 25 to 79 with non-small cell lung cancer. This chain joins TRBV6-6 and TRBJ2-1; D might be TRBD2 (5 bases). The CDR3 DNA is TGTGCCAGCAGTGCCTCCGGGGTTGAGCAGTTCTTC. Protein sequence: CASSASGVEQFF.